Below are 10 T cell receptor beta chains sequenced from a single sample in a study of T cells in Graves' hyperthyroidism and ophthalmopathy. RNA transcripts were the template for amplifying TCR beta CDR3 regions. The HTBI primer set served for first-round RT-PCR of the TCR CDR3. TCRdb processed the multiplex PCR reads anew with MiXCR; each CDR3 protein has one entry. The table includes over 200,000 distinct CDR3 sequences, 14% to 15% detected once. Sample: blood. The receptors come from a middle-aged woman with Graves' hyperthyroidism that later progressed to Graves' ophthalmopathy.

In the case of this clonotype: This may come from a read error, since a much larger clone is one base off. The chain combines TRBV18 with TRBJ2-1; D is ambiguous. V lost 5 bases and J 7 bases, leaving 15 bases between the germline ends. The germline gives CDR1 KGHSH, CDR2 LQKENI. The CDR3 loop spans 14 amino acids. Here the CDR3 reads CASSSVNPRNEQFF. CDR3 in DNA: TGTGCCAGCTCATCGGTTAACCCACGAAATGAGCAGTTCTTC.

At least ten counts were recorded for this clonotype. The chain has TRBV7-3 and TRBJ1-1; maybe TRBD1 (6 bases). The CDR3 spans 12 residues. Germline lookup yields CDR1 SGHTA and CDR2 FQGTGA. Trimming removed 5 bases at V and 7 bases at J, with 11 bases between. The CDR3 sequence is CASSRGAGEAFF. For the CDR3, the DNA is TGTGCCAGCAGCCGGGGGGCGGGTGAAGCTTTCTTT.

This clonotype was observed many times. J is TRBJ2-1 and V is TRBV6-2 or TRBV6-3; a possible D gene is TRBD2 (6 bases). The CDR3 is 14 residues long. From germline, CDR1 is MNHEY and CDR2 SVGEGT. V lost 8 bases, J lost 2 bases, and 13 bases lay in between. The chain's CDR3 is CASGRRGPYNEQFF. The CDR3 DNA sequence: TGTGCCAGCGGAAGGAGGGGACCCTACAATGAGCAGTTCTTC.

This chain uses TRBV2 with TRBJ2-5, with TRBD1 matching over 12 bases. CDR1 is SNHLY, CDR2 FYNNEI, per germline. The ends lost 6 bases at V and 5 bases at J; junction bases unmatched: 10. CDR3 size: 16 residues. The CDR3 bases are TGTGCCAGCAGCGGACCCGGGACAGGGGGCTGGGAGACCCAGTACTTC. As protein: CASSGPGTGGWETQYF.

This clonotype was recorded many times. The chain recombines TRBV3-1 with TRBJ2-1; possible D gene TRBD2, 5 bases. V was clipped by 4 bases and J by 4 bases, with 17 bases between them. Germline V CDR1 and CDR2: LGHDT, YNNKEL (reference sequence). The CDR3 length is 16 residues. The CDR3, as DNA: TGTGCCAGCAGCCGGGTGGGAGCTACCGCTTACAATGAGCAGTTCTTC. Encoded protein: CASSRVGATAYNEQFF.

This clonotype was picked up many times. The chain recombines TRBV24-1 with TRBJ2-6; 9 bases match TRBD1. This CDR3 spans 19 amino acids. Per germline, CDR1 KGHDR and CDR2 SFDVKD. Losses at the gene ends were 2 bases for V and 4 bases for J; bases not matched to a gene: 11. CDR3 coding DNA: TGTGCCACCAGTGATTCGGGGGGACAGGGCCCCGGAGGGGCCAACGTCCTGACTTTC. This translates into CATSDSGGQGPGGANVLTF.

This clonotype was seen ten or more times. CDR3 nucleotides: TGTGCCAGCAGTCCTATGGGGGGGTTTAACTATGGCTACACCTTC. Amino acid sequence: CASSPMGGFNYGYTF. The chain recombines TRBV12-3 or TRBV12-4 with TRBJ1-2, with TRBD1 as a possible D gene (5 bases). The CDR3 runs 15 residues. Between the trimmed V and J ends, which lost 5 bases and 1 base, there was a span of 14 bases.

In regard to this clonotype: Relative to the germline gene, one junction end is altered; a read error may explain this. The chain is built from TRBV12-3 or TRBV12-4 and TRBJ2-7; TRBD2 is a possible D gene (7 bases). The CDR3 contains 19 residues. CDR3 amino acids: CDSSVPGGDTGGLSHEQYF. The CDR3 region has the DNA TGTGACAGCAGTGTCCCAGGAGGCGACACCGGGGGGCTTTCCCACGAGCAGTACTTC.

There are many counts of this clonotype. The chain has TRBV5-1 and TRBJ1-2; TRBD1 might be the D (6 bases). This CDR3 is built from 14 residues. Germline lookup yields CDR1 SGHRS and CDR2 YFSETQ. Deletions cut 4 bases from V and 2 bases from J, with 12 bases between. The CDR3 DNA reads TGCGCCAGCAGCAGGACCCAGGGGAACTATGGCTACACCTTC. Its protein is CASSRTQGNYGYTF.

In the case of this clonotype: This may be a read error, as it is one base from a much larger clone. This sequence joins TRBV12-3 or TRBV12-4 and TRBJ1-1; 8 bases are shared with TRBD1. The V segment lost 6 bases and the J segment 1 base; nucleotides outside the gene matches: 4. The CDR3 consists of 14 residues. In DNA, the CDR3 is TGTGCCAGCAGGTGGGACAGGCCGAACACTGAAGCTTTCTTT. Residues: CASRWDRPNTEAFF.